The 20 T cell receptor beta chains below were found in one sample sequenced in a study of CD8+ T cells in alopecia areata. Treatment of the sample: oral pan-JAK inhibitor, 5-10 mg twice daily. Following RNA extraction, reverse transcription yielded cDNA that acted as the sequencing template. The data were produced by immunoSEQ multiplex PCR, yet TCRdb's version contains in-frame clones alone and is incomplete. The data show about 190,000 clones, just under 65% seen once. The sequencing used CD4+ T cells sorted from blood, collected between weeks 49 and 50, from a patient treated with tofacitinib. These receptor sequences come from a human donor with alopecia areata.

The chain combines TRBV5-1 with TRBJ1-2, with D possibly being TRBD1 (5 bases). The CDR3 spans 15 residues. Between the trimmed V and J ends, which lost 3 bases and 6 bases, there was a span of 18 bases. Germline V gene lookup returns CDR1 SGHRS and CDR2 YFSETQ. CDR3 sequence (DNA): TGCGCCAGCAGCTCTAACGGGAGGGGAGTTAATGGCTACACCTTC. Translating gives CASSSNGRGVNGYTF. Full variable domain (outside the CDR3, taken from reference TRBV5-1 and TRBJ1-2): KAGVTQTPRYLIKTRGQQVTLSCSPISGHRSVSWYQQTPGQGLQFLFEYFSETQRNKGNFPGRFSGRQFSNSRSEMNVSTLELGDSALYLCASSSNGRGVNGYTFGSGTRLTVV.

The V gene is TRBV6-5, the J gene TRBJ2-6; TRBD1 matches at 7 bases. This CDR3 is 15 amino acids long. Germline-derived CDR1 and CDR2 are MNHEY and SVGAGI. The ends lost 6 bases at V and 2 bases at J; junction bases unmatched: 4. The CDR3 DNA sequence: TGTGCCAGCAGCCCCCAGGGGGCTGGGGCCAACGTCCTGACTTTC. Encoded protein: CASSPQGAGANVLTF.

The sample holds a few counts of this clone. This sequence joins TRBV30 and TRBJ2-6; the match to TRBD1 covers 8 bases. In germline, CDR1 is GTSNPN, CDR2 SVGIG (reference sequence). This CDR3 has 18 amino acids. J was trimmed by 0 bases and V by 1 base; bases with no gene match: 8. The CDR3 spells CAWSGRDRIYSGANVLTF. In nucleotides, the CDR3 is TGTGCCTGGAGTGGACGGGACAGGATCTACTCTGGGGCCAACGTCCTGACTTTC.

In this sample, this clone turned up a few times. The J gene is TRBJ1-2, the V gene TRBV2, with D uncertain. The CDR3 is made up of 11 amino acids. Germline V gives CDR1 SNHLY, CDR2 FYNNEI. V lost 9 bases and J lost 4, with 9 bases in between. The CDR3 DNA follows: TGTGCCAGTATGGGCACCTATGGCTACACCTTC. It codes for CASMGTYGYTF.

The V and J genes are TRBV25-1 and TRBJ2-1, with 9 bases identical to TRBD1. V lost 6 bases to trimming and J lost 6 bases; unmatched junction nucleotides: 12. This CDR3 comprises 16 residues. Germline V CDR1 and CDR2: MGHDK, SYGVNS. The CDR3 is CASSRVSGQGGNEQFF. Here the CDR3 DNA reads TGTGCCAGCAGCCGCGTCTCGGGACAGGGAGGCAATGAGCAGTTCTTC.

The chain is built from TRBV5-1 and TRBJ2-7, with TRBD1 matching 9 bases. V was pared by 3 bases and J by 3 bases, with 4 bases of the junction left unmatched. Germline values: CDR1 SGHRS, CDR2 YFSETQ. This CDR3 has 14 residues. The CDR3 nucleotides are TGCGCCAGCAGCTACCTGACAGGGGGCTACGAGCAGTACTTC. It is translated as CASSYLTGGYEQYF. Filled out from reference TRBV5-1 and TRBJ2-7, the complete variable domain reads KAGVTQTPRYLIKTRGQQVTLSCSPISGHRSVSWYQQTPGQGLQFLFEYFSETQRNKGNFPGRFSGRQFSNSRSEMNVSTLELGDSALYLCASSYLTGGYEQYFGPGTRLTVT.

The chain couples TRBV29-1 to TRBJ2-3, with D unclear. Germline V gives CDR1 SQVTM, CDR2 ANQGSEA. The CDR3 loop spans 13 amino acids. The V gene lost 6 bases and the J gene lost 3 bases, with 13 bases spanning the gap. For the CDR3, the DNA is TGCAGCGTGGCCCGGATAGTGACAGATACGCAGTATTTT. This translates into CSVARIVTDTQYF.

This clone has more than one count but fewer than ten. This chain connects TRBV15 to TRBJ1-5; D remains unclear. Trimming removed 3 bases at V and 4 bases at J, with 10 bases between. This CDR3 region has 14 residues. The germline CDR1 and CDR2 sequences are LNHNV and YYDKDF (reference sequence). This chain's CDR3 is CATSRLQNNQPQHF. The CDR3 coding sequence is TGTGCCACCAGCAGGCTACAGAATAATCAGCCCCAGCATTTT. Combining the CDR3 with reference TRBV15 and TRBJ1-5 gives the whole variable domain DAMVIQNPRYQVTQFGKPVTLSCSQTLNHNVMYWYQQKSSQAPKLLFHYYDKDFNNEADTPDNFQSRRPNTSFCFLDIRSPGLGDTAMYLCATSRLQNNQPQHFGDGTRLSIL.

This clone was seen more than once but under ten times. V is TRBV19 and J is TRBJ2-7; TRBD1 matches 7 bases. After removal of 7 bases from V and 0 bases from J, the junction contained 0 bases not matched to a gene. CDR3 length: 12 residues. CDR1 is LNHDA and CDR2 is SQIVND in the germline V gene (reference sequence). CDR3 nucleotide sequence: TGTGCCAGTAAGGGGGCCTCCTACGAGCAGTACTTC. The encoded protein is CASKGASYEQYF. Using reference TRBV19 and TRBJ2-7 for the parts outside the CDR3, the full variable domain is DGGITQSPKYLFRKEGQNVTLSCEQNLNHDAMYWYRQDPGQGLRLIYYSQIVNDFQKGDIAEGYSVSREKKESFPLTVTSAQKNPTAFYLCASKGASYEQYFGPGTRLTVT.

The genes are TRBV15 and TRBJ1-6, with 8 positions matching TRBD1. Germline V CDR1 and CDR2: LNHNV, YYDKDF (reference sequence). The CDR3 covers 15 residues. With 5 bases clipped from V and 5 bases from J, the junction kept 5 bases outside the gene matches. For the CDR3, the DNA is TGTGCCACCAGCCCCCGGACAGGGAATAATTCACCCCTCCACTTT. Amino acids: CATSPRTGNNSPLHF.

The chain uses TRBV30 and TRBJ1-2, with 7 nucleotides matching TRBD1. This CDR3 region has 12 residues. Per the germline V gene, CDR1 is GTSNPN and CDR2 is SVGIG (reference sequence). J gave up 9 bases and V 1 base, and 5 bases lay outside the gene matches. The CDR3, as DNA: TGTGCCTGGAGTGGACAGGGCAGGAGCTACACCTTC. Residues: CAWSGQGRSYTF.

This clone was seen once. V and J are TRBV27 and TRBJ2-1, with 9 bases identical to TRBD2. In germline, CDR1 is MNHEY, CDR2 SMNVEV (reference sequence). J gave up 6 bases and V 0 bases, and 3 bases lay outside the gene matches. CDR3 length equals 15 residues. The CDR3 reads CASSLSGLAPNEQFF. The CDR3 region has the DNA TGTGCCAGCAGTTTATCGGGACTAGCTCCCAATGAGCAGTTCTTC.

The V call is TRBV5-1, the J call TRBJ2-4; the match to TRBD2 covers 8 bases. The CDR3 covers 16 residues. V trimming: 4 bases; J trimming: 3 bases; junction bases outside the gene matches: 9. Germline assignment: CDR1 SGHRS and CDR2 YFSETQ. The CDR3 region is CASSRSGGLGKNIQYF. The CDR3 DNA sequence: TGCGCCAGCAGCCGGAGCGGGGGCCTAGGCAAAAACATTCAGTACTTC. The whole variable domain, filled in from reference TRBV5-1 and TRBJ2-4, reads KAGVTQTPRYLIKTRGQQVTLSCSPISGHRSVSWYQQTPGQGLQFLFEYFSETQRNKGNFPGRFSGRQFSNSRSEMNVSTLELGDSALYLCASSRSGGLGKNIQYFGAGTRLSVL.

The chain uses TRBV7-6 and TRBJ2-5; the D is unclear. The CDR3 is made up of 12 amino acids. Germline lookup yields CDR1 SGHVS and CDR2 FNYEAQ. V gave up 5 bases and J gave up 5 bases, with 9 bases separating them. This CDR3 reads CASSTSSETQYF. CDR3 nucleotides: TGTGCCAGCAGCACCTCCTCGGAGACCCAGTACTTC.

V gene TRBV7-9 combines with J gene TRBJ2-5; 8 positions agree with TRBD1. The CDR3 is 15 residues long. The V gene end was trimmed by 3 bases and the J gene end by 3 bases; junction bases not matched to a gene: 6. CDR1 and CDR2 from the germline V gene are SEHNR and FQNEAQ (reference sequence). The CDR3 DNA sequence: TGTGCCAGCAGCTTTGGCCAGACAGGGGAAGAGACCCAGTACTTC. This codes for CASSFGQTGEETQYF.

The rearrangement links TRBV29-1 to TRBJ1-1, with D unresolved. Trimming pared 4 bases from V and 6 bases from J, leaving 9 bases between. The CDR3 totals 11 residues. From germline, CDR1 is SQVTM and CDR2 ANQGSEA. The CDR3 loop is CSVAGFAEAFF. Here the CDR3 DNA reads TGCAGCGTTGCTGGGTTCGCTGAAGCTTTCTTT.

In this sample, this clone turned up a few times. The chain combines TRBV2 with TRBJ2-3; D remains unclear. The CDR3 is 14 amino acids. Germline V CDR1 and CDR2: SNHLY, FYNNEI. The V and J ends lost 1 base and 0 bases respectively, with 5 bases between them. CDR3 sequence (DNA): TGTGCCAGCAGTGAAGGATTCAGCACAGATACGCAGTATTTT. It encodes CASSEGFSTDTQYF.

The chain uses TRBV27 and TRBJ2-1; 13 positions match TRBD2. V lost 5 bases to trimming and J lost 10 bases; unmatched junction nucleotides: 11. Germline CDR1 reads MNHEY; CDR2 reads SMNVEV (reference sequence). The CDR3 totals 16 residues. The DNA of the CDR3 is TGTGCCAGCAGTGGCCCCCGACTAGCGGGGGGACGGGAGCAGTTCTTC. Translated, it gives CASSGPRLAGGREQFF.

The J gene is TRBJ1-5, the V gene TRBV30; D gene uncertain. In germline, CDR1 is GTSNPN, CDR2 SVGIG (reference sequence). Trimming took 1 base from V and 8 from J, leaving 9 bases between them. The CDR3 loop spans 12 amino acids. DNA of the CDR3: TGTGCCTGGAGTGCCCTCGGGGAGCCCCAGCATTTT. It codes for CAWSALGEPQHF.

This clone was recorded only once. The V and J genes are TRBV15 and TRBJ2-5, with 7 bases that match TRBD1. CDR3 size: 15 residues. Germline V gene data show CDR1 as LNHNV and CDR2 as YYDKDF (reference sequence). Losses at the gene ends were 4 bases for V and 3 bases for J; bases not matched to a gene: 8. This CDR3 is CATSTDRDRKETQYF. The DNA for the CDR3 is TGTGCCACCAGCACCGACCGGGACAGAAAAGAGACCCAGTACTTC. The full variable domain, rest sourced from reference TRBV15 and TRBJ2-5, is DAMVIQNPRYQVTQFGKPVTLSCSQTLNHNVMYWYQQKSSQAPKLLFHYYDKDFNNEADTPDNFQSRRPNTSFCFLDIRSPGLGDTAMYLCATSTDRDRKETQYFGPGTRLLVL.